The clone carrying this T cell receptor beta chain was seen more than once but under ten times. What it binds is not known. For the second PCR, which ran for about 7 to 12 cycles, a sample-barcoded 5' primer and a J-beta primer mix were used. TCRdb called the 5' RACE reads again in MiXCR, with one record for every CDR3 protein. This table holds 980,000 or so distinct CDR3 sequences, around 46% found once. From germline, CDR1 is LGHNA and CDR2 YSLEER. The V end was cut by 4 bases, the J end by 1 base, with 21 bases between. CDR3 length: 18 amino acids. This sample is drawn from a study of blood T cells in healthy people across ages. Study findings and constraints: Leaving the PBMCs unsorted stopped any conclusive comparison of naive versus antigen-experienced cells. Greater diversity and more naive CD4+ cells were seen in long-lived donors than in aged donors. While age rose, TCR beta diversity per million T cells dropped in a roughly linear way.

Sequenced material: blood. The J gene is TRBJ2-3, the V gene TRBV4-3, with a weak D call TRBD1 (6 bases). The sequence was obtained from a man aged 25-45 years in good health. Here the CDR3 reads CASSPDLNRAGGTDTQYF. CDR3 in DNA: TGCGCCAGCAGCCCTGACTTGAACAGGGCCGGTGGCACAGATACGCAGTATTTT.